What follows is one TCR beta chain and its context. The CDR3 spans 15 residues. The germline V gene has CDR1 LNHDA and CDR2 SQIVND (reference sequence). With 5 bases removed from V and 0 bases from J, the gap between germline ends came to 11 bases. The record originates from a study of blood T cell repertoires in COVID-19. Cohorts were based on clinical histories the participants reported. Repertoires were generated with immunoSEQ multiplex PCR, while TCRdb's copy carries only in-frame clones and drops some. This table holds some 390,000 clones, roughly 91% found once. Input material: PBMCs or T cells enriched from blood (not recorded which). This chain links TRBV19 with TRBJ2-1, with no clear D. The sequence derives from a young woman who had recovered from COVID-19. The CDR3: CASSVTLSSYNEQFF. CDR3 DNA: TGTGCCAGTAGTGTAACCTTGAGCTCCTACAATGAGCAGTTCTTC.